This TCR beta chain was captured by sequencing in a study of Tregs in tolerant kidney transplant recipients. Details on this clone: The observed sequence ends 3 residues before the CDR3 terminus, with the missing tail filled in from the germline J gene.

Mixed chimerism was transient after nonmyeloablative marrow transplants from related graft donors. Repertoires were generated with immunoSEQ multiplex PCR, while TCRdb's copy carries only in-frame clones and drops some. The sample has roughly 23,000 clones. The V gene end was trimmed by 6 bases and the J gene end by 5 bases; junction bases not matched to a gene: 2. The CDR3 covers 13 residues. Per the germline V gene, CDR1 is SNHLY and CDR2 is FYNNEI. Material: CD4+ T cells from blood (PBMCs), obtained 6 months after the transplant. The V call is TRBV2, the J call TRBJ2-7; 12 bases align to TRBD2. This receptor was taken from a human patient who received a combined kidney and bone marrow transplant. The graft donor may be the source of some T cells. The CDR3 is CASRSSGRDEQYF. The sequenced CDR3 bases are TGTGCCAGCAGGTCTAGCGGGAGGGACGAG.